This T cell receptor (beta chain) was identified in a study of T cell responses to AZD1222 COVID-19 vaccine. Study outcomes and limitations: Donors in the cohort were predominantly white British and more often female, and clonal diversity was possibly underestimated. Recipients of two AZD1222 doses showed rising Spike-specific TCR breadth and depth.

Repertoires were generated with immunoSEQ multiplex PCR, while TCRdb's copy carries only in-frame clones and drops some. Among around 130,000 clones listed, roughly 93% were seen once. For this clone: Its specificity is not known.

Trimming cost V 0 bases and J 1 base, with 5 bases left between them. The CDR3 runs 14 residues. Germline CDR1 and CDR2: SGHRS and YFSETQ. The sample in question was peripheral blood, obtained on day 0 of AZD1222 vaccination. This clonotype was sampled from an adult in good health. The chain joins TRBV5-1 to TRBJ1-3, with D possibly matching TRBD1 (5 bases). CDR3 nucleotide sequence: TGCGCCAGCAGCTTGGCAGGGTCTGGAAACACCATATATTTT. This translates into CASSLAGSGNTIYF. Full variable domain (rest looked up from reference TRBV5-1 and TRBJ1-3): KAGVTQTPRYLIKTRGQQVTLSCSPISGHRSVSWYQQTPGQGLQFLFEYFSETQRNKGNFPGRFSGRQFSNSRSEMNVSTLELGDSALYLCASSLAGSGNTIYFGEGSWLTVV.